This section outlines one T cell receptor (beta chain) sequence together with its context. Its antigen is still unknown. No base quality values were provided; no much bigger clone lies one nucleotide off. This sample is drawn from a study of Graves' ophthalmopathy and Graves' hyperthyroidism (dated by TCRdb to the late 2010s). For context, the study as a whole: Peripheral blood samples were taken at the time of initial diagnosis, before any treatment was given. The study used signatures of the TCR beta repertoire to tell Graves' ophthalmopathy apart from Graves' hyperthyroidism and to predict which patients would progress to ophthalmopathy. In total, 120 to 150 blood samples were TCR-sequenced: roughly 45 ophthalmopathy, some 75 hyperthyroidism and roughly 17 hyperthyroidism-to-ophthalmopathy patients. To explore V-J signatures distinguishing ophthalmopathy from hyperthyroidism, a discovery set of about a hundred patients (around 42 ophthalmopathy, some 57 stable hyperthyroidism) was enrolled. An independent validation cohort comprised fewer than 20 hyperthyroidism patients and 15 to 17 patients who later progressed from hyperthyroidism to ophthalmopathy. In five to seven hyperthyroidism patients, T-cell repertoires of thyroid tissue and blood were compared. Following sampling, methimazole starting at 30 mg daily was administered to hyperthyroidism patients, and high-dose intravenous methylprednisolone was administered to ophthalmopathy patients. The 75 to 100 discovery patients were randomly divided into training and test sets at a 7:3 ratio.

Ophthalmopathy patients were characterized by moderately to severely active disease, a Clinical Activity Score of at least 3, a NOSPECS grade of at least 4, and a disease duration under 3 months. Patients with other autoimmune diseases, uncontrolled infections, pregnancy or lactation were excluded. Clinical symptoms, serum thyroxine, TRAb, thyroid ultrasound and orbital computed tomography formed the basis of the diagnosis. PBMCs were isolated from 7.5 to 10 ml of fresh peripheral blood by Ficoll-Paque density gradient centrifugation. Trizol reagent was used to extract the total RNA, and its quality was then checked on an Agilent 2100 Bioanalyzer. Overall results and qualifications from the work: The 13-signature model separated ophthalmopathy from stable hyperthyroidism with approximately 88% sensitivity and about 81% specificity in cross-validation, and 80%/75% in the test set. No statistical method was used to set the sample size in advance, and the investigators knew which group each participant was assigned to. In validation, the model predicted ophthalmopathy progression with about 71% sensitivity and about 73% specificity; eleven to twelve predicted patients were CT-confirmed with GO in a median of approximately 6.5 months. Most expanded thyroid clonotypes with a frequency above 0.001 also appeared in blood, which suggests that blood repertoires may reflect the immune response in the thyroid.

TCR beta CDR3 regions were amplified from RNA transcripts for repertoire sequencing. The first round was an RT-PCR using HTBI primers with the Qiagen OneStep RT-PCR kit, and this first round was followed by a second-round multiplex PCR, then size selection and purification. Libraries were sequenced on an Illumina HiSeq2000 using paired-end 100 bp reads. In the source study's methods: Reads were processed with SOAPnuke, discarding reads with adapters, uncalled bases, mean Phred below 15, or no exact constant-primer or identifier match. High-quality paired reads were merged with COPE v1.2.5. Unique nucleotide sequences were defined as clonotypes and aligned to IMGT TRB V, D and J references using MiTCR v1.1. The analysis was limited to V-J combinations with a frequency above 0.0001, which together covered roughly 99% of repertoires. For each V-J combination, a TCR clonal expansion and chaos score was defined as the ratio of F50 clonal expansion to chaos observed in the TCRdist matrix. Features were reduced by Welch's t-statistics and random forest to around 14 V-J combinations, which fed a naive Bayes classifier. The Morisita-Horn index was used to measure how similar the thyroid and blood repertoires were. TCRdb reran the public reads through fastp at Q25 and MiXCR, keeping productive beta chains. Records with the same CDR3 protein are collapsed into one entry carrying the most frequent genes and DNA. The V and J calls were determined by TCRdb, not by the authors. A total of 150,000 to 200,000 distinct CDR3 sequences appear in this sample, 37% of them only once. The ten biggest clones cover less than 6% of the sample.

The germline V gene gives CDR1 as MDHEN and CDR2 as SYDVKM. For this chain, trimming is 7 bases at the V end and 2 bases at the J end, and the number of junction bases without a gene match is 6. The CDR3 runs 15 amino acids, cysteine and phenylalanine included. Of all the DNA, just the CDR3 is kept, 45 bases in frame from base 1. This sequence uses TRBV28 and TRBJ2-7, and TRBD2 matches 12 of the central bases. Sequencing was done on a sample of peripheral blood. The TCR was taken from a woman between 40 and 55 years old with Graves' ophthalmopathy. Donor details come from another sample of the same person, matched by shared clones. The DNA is TGTGCCAGCACGGGACTAGCGGGCCTCCCCTACGAGCAGTACTTC. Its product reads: CASTGLAGLPYEQYF.